This TCR beta chain was found in a study of T cells in Graves' hyperthyroidism and ophthalmopathy. This clonotype was observed many times. Its target is not known. In germline, CDR1 is DFQATT, CDR2 SNEGSKA (reference sequence). This CDR3 region has 12 residues. V was shortened by 3 bases and J by 3 bases, with 6 bases between the two germline ends. From RNA transcripts, TCR beta CDR3 regions were amplified. The TCR CDR3 was amplified in a first-round RT-PCR using the HTBI primer set. From the multiplex PCR reads, TCRdb called clonotypes with MiXCR, one entry per CDR3 protein. The sample contains 200,000 or so distinct CDR3 sequences, about a sixth of which appear only once. Study outcomes and limitations: Ophthalmopathy could be told apart from stable hyperthyroidism with a 13 V-J model. A median 6.5 months before onset, the model predicted ophthalmopathy.

Orbital computed tomography and thyroid ultrasound, together with serum TRAb and thyroxine and clinical symptoms, were used for diagnoses. The sequenced sample was blood. The sequence was collected from a woman in her 50s with Graves' hyperthyroidism. This chain uses TRBV20-1 with TRBJ1-5; the D is unclear. CDR3 sequence: CSASYANQPQHF. In DNA form, the CDR3 reads TGCAGTGCTAGCTACGCCAATCAGCCCCAGCATTTT.